This TCR beta chain was sequenced during a study of T cell responses to AZD1222 COVID-19 vaccine. Study-wide findings and caveats: Clonal diversity was possibly underestimated, and the donors were mostly white British, with more females. CD4 TCRs linked to vaccination spanned spike, dominating at 160-218 and 743-854.

This clone was recorded once. Its antigen is still unknown. The V end was cut by 3 bases, the J end by 4 bases, with 12 bases between. Germline V gene data show CDR1 as LGHDT and CDR2 as YNNKEL (reference sequence). The CDR3 is made up of 14 amino acids. Sequencing was performed with immunoSEQ multiplex PCR; in TCRdb, only in-frame clones are kept and a portion is missing. This sample has 150,000 to 200,000 clones, with around 90% found just once. The starting material was peripheral blood, obtained on day 0 of AZD1222 vaccination. The TCR sequence derives from an adult in good health. V usage is TRBV3-1 (or the pseudogene TRBV3-2) and J usage is TRBJ1-2; D is unclear. For the CDR3, the DNA is TGTGCCAGCAGCCACGGTATGGTAACCTATGGCTACACCTTC. Translating it yields CASSHGMVTYGYTF.